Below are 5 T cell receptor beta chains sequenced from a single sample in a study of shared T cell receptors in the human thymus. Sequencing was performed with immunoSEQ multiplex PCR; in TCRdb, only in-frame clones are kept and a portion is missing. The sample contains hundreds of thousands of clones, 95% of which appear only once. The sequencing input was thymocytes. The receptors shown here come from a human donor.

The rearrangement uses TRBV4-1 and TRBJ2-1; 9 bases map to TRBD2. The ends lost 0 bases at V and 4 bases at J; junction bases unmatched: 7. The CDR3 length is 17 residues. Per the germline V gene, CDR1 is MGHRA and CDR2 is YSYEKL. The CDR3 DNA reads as TGCGCCAGCAGCCAAGAAGGCGGGAGGGCCTTGTACAATGAGCAGTTCTTC. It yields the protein CASSQEGGRALYNEQFF.

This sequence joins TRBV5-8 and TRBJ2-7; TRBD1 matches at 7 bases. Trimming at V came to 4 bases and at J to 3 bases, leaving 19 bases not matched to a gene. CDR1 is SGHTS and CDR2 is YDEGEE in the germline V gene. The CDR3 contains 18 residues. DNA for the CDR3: TGTGCCAGCAGCCGAGGGACAGCGCATCCCATCCGTCACTACGAGCAGTACTTC. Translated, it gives CASSRGTAHPIRHYEQYF. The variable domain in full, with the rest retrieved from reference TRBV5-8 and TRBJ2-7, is EAGVTQSPTHLIKTRGQQATLRCSPISGHTSVYWYQQALGLGLQFLLWYDEGEERNRGNFPPRFSGRQFPNYSSELNVNALELEDSALYLCASSRGTAHPIRHYEQYFGPGTRLTVT.

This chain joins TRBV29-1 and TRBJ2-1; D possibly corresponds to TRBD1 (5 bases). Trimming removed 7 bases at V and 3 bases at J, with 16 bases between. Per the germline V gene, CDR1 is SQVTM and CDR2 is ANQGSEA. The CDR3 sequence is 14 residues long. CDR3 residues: CSAEWQGLYNEQFF. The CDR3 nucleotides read TGCAGCGCTGAGTGGCAGGGCCTCTACAATGAGCAGTTCTTC.

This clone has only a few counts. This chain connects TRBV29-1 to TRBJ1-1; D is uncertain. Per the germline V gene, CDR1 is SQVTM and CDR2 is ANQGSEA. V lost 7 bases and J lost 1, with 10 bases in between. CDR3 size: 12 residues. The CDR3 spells CSDTVRNTEAFF. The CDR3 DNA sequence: TGCAGCGATACCGTCCGGAACACTGAAGCTTTCTTT. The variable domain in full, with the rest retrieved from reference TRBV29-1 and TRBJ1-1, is SAVISQKPSRDICQRGTSLTIQCQVDSQVTMMFWYRQQPGQSLTLIATANQGSEATYESGFVIDKFPISRPNLTFSTLTVSNMSPEDSSIYLCSDTVRNTEAFFGQGTRLTVV.

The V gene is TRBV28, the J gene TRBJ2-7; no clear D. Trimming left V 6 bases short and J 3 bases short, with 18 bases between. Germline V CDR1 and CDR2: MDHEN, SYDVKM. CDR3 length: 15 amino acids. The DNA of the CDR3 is TGTGCCAGCAGGGTGAGGAGATCCACCCTCTACGAGCAGTACTTC. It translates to CASRVRRSTLYEQYF.